This T cell receptor beta chain was found in a study of response to subunit inactivated influenza vaccine. A single record per CDR3 protein comes from TCRdb applying MiXCR to the RT-PCR reads. Seen here are roughly 790,000 distinct CDR3 sequences, approximately 22% observed once, and the top ten hold around 9.6%. This clonotype came up a few times. What it binds is not known. The CDR3 is made up of 16 amino acids. In germline, CDR1 is SGHRS, CDR2 YFSETQ. V lost 0 bases and J lost 0, with 10 bases in between. Study-level points and caveats: T cells newly recruited by each seasonal influenza vaccination are few, the authors suggested.

The sequenced sample was PBMCs from blood, obtained less than 6 days after vaccination. V and J are TRBV5-1 and TRBJ2-1; the D gene is possibly TRBD1 (5 bases). The source is a man between 50 and 59 years old who received an inactivated influenza vaccine. The CDR3 spells CASSLGAGASYNEQFF. The CDR3 nucleotides are TGCGCCAGCAGCTTGGGGGCTGGGGCCTCCTACAATGAGCAGTTCTTC.